Below are 16 T cell receptor beta chains sequenced from a single sample in a study of blood T cell repertoires in COVID-19 (TCRdb year 2020). Libraries were prepared through the immunoSEQ multiplex PCR assay. TCRdb stores this immuneACCESS table with in-frame sequences only. Part of the clones is absent; in the studies checked, under half of the shortfall reflects unresolved V genes, and no reason is known for the rest. The table for this sample lists around 80,000 clones; about 89% of them were counted only once. The ten most abundant clones make up around 0.6% of the sample. Sequencing was performed on peripheral blood. The origin of the receptors is a man between 60 and 75 years old with acute or convalescent COVID-19.

Only one count was recorded for this clone. The CDR3 sequence: CASSLGQGIREKLFF. Written as DNA, the CDR3 is TGTGCCAGCAGCTTAGGACAGGGCATACGGGAAAAACTGTTTTTT. The genes are TRBV7-6 and TRBJ1-4; 7 bases match TRBD1. Trimming cost V 1 base and J 8 bases; bases outside gene matches: 7. The germline V gene encodes CDR1 SGHVS and CDR2 FNYEAQ. The CDR3 runs 15 residues. Full variable domain (missing parts from reference TRBV7-6 and TRBJ1-4): GAGVSQSPRYKVTKRGQDVALRCDPISGHVSLYWYRQALGQGPEFLTYFNYEAQQDKSGLPNDRFSAERPEGSISTLTIQRTEQRDSAMYRCASSLGQGIREKLFFGSGTQLSVL.

V is TRBV4-1 and J is TRBJ2-3; perhaps TRBD2 as D (5 bases). Germline assignment: CDR1 MGHRA and CDR2 YSYEKL. The CDR3 is 17 amino acids. The V end was cut by 0 bases, the J end by 2 bases, with 15 bases between. Written as DNA, the CDR3 is TGCGCCAGCAGCCAAGATCTCCGGCGGGCGAACACAGATACGCAGTATTTT. It specifies CASSQDLRRANTDTQYF.

The chain has TRBV5-1 and TRBJ2-3; D is unresolved. This CDR3 has 14 residues. V lost 0 bases and J 5 bases, leaving 10 bases between the germline ends. The germline CDR1 and CDR2 sequences are SGHRS and YFSETQ. CDR3 DNA: TGCGCCAGCAGCTTGGGACAAGTTAAAGATACGCAGTATTTT. It translates to CASSLGQVKDTQYF.

The chain has TRBV6-5 and TRBJ2-5; tentatively, D is TRBD2 (5 bases). The ends were cut back, 2 bases at V and 1 base at J, with 8 bases in the middle. This CDR3 contains 14 residues. CDR1 MNHEY and CDR2 SVGAGI come from the germline V gene. The CDR3 spells CASSYGRVQETQYF. The CDR3, as DNA: TGTGCCAGCAGTTACGGGCGGGTCCAAGAGACCCAGTACTTC.

This clone was observed once. The V call is TRBV18, the J call TRBJ2-1; the D gene is possibly TRBD1 (5 bases). The ends were cut back, 0 bases at V and 0 bases at J, with 12 bases in the middle. The CDR3 contains 17 residues. Per the germline V gene, CDR1 is KGHSH and CDR2 is LQKENI. CDR3 residues: CASSPPTAKSSYNEQFF. DNA of the CDR3: TGTGCCAGCTCACCACCGACAGCTAAGAGCTCCTACAATGAGCAGTTCTTC.

This chain uses TRBV27 with TRBJ2-7; tentative D call: TRBD2 (6 bases). The CDR3 totals 15 residues. The ends were cut back, 5 bases at V and 2 bases at J, with 16 bases in the middle. Germline lookup yields CDR1 MNHEY and CDR2 SMNVEV (reference sequence). CDR3 region: CASSPQGRTAYEQYF. The CDR3 nucleotides are TGTGCCAGCAGTCCCCAAGGGAGGACCGCCTACGAGCAGTACTTC.

The gene calls are TRBV6-2 or TRBV6-3 and TRBJ2-1; the match to TRBD1 covers 7 bases. This CDR3 has 17 amino acids. Germline V lookup: CDR1 MNHEY, CDR2 SVGEGT. V was clipped by 6 bases and J by 9 bases; unmatched bases: 20. The CDR3 nucleotides read TGTGCCAGCAGCTCCCCCGACAGGGTTAGGTCATCGGGTGAGCAGTTCTTC. Translation: CASSSPDRVRSSGEQFF.

The genes are TRBV7-3 and TRBJ2-4; D ambiguous. The CDR3 spans 17 residues. V was shortened by 1 base and J by 1 base, with 14 bases between the two germline ends. The germline V gene has CDR1 SGHTA and CDR2 FQGTGA. CDR3: CASSLMGPGTAKNIQYF. For the CDR3, the DNA is TGTGCCAGCAGCTTAATGGGTCCGGGTACGGCCAAAAACATTCAGTACTTC. Full variable domain (remainder filled in from reference TRBV7-3 and TRBJ2-4): GAGVSQTPSNKVTEKGKYVELRCDPISGHTALYWYRQSLGQGPEFLIYFQGTGAADDSGLPNDRFFAVRPEGSVSTLKIQRTERGDSAVYLCASSLMGPGTAKNIQYFGAGTRLSVL.

This chain joins TRBV10-3 and TRBJ2-2, with D maybe TRBD2 (6 bases). V gave up 2 bases and J gave up 2 bases, with 6 bases separating them. The germline CDR1 and CDR2 sequences are ENHRY and SYGVKD. The length of the CDR3 is 14 residues. The CDR3 coding sequence is TGTGCCATCAGTGAGGCGGGAAACACCGGGGAGCTGTTTTTT. This encodes CAISEAGNTGELFF.

In its sample, this clone was seen a few times. The genes are TRBV14 and TRBJ1-2; 8 bases line up with TRBD1. Trimming cost V 3 bases and J 2 bases; bases outside gene matches: 2. The germline V gene has CDR1 SGHDN and CDR2 FVKESK. The CDR3 is made up of 14 amino acids. The CDR3: CASSQRTGNYGYTF. The CDR3 nucleotides read TGTGCCAGCAGCCAGCGGACAGGGAACTATGGCTACACCTTC. The complete variable domain, with remaining parts taken from reference TRBV14 and TRBJ1-2, reads EAGVTQFPSHSVIEKGQTVTLRCDPISGHDNLYWYRRVMGKEIKFLLHFVKESKQDESGMPNNRFLAERTGGTYSTLKVQPAELEDSGVYFCASSQRTGNYGYTFGSGTRLTVV.

V and J are TRBV4-1 and TRBJ1-1; the D is unclear. Trimming removed 3 bases from V and 2 bases from J, with 4 bases in between. Per germline, CDR1 MGHRA and CDR2 YSYEKL. CDR3 length: 12 amino acids. CDR3 sequence reads: CASSQLNTEAFF. CDR3 coding DNA: TGCGCCAGCAGCCAGTTAAACACTGAAGCTTTCTTT.

This clone has only one observation. The chain employs TRBV9 and TRBJ2-7, with D perhaps TRBD2 (7 bases). The V end was cut by 0 bases, the J end by 2 bases, with 15 bases between. CDR3 size: 16 residues. Germline V gene lookup returns CDR1 SGDLS and CDR2 YYNGEE. The CDR3 sequence: CASSVVGGALTYEQYF. The CDR3 DNA is TGTGCCAGCAGCGTAGTGGGGGGGGCGCTGACCTACGAGCAGTACTTC.

The chain links TRBV3-1 (or the pseudogene TRBV3-2) to TRBJ1-1; TRBD1 matches at 7 bases. Germline V lookup: CDR1 LGHDT, CDR2 YNNKEL (reference sequence). J gave up 4 bases and V 0 bases, and 8 bases lay outside the gene matches. This CDR3 region has 16 residues. DNA for the CDR3: TGTGCCAGCAGCCAAGAGGGAAAGGGGGCGGGCACTGAAGCTTTCTTT. Its protein product is CASSQEGKGAGTEAFF.

The V call is TRBV9, the J call TRBJ2-3, with 11 bases that match TRBD2. J gave up 3 bases and V 0 bases, and 6 bases lay outside the gene matches. This CDR3 region has 17 residues. CDR1 is SGDLS, CDR2 YYNGEE, per germline. The CDR3 loop reads CASSVASLAGVTDTQYF. CDR3 nucleotide sequence: TGTGCCAGCAGCGTAGCCTCACTAGCGGGAGTTACAGATACGCAGTATTTT. The full variable domain, its missing parts supplied by reference TRBV9 and TRBJ2-3, is DSGVTQTPKHLITATGQRVTLRCSPRSGDLSVYWYQQSLDQGLQFLIQYYNGEERAKGNILERFSAQQFPDLHSELNLSSLELGDSALYFCASSVASLAGVTDTQYFGPGTRLTVL.

The gene calls are TRBV5-4 and TRBJ2-6; 11 positions match TRBD1. The CDR3 runs 17 residues. J was trimmed by 0 bases and V by 4 bases; bases with no gene match: 3. Germline values: CDR1 SGHNT, CDR2 YYREEE (reference sequence). The CDR3 nucleotides read TGTGCCAGCAGCCGGACAGGGGGCTTCTCTGGGGCCAACGTCCTGACTTTC. Its protein product is CASSRTGGFSGANVLTF. The full variable domain, its missing parts supplied by reference TRBV5-4 and TRBJ2-6, is ETGVTQSPTHLIKTRGQQVTLRCSSQSGHNTVSWYQQALGQGPQFIFQYYREEENGRGNFPPRFSGLQFPNYSSELNVNALELDDSALYLCASSRTGGFSGANVLTFGAGSRLTVL.

As regards this clone: Other DNA variants within this sample encode the same CDR3. The chain recombines TRBV19 with TRBJ2-2; unclear D gene. Germline V gene data show CDR1 as LNHDA and CDR2 as SQIVND (reference sequence). V was pared by 2 bases and J by 1 base, with 5 bases between. The CDR3 has 14 residues. DNA of the CDR3: TGTGCCAGTAGTATAACTGGGAACACCGGGGAGCTGTTTTTT. Translation: CASSITGNTGELFF.